This T cell receptor (beta chain) came from a study of Ad26.COV2.S vaccination and SARS-CoV-2 variants. Study-level information: Each vaccinee took Ad26.COV2.S intramuscularly, once or twice 56 days apart.

Clones were read by immunoSEQ multiplex PCR, and TCRdb kept only the in-frame ones, dropping some. The table lists 410,000 or so clones, 80% to 95% of them singletons. The germline V gene has CDR1 MNHEY and CDR2 SVGAGI. The CDR3 spans 16 residues. V lost 1 base, J lost 5 bases, and 8 bases stayed unmatched. Specified treatment: 19 received Ad26.COV2.S at low or high dose, single or two shots; 5 received placebo; per-sample allocation not given. Each sample was drawn 63 days after the first injection (of vaccine or placebo). The clonotype originates from a person aged 18 to 65 who received the Ad26.COV2.S COVID-19 vaccine or a placebo. Source: peripheral blood, taken in a trial of Ad26.COV2.S vaccine versus placebo. The chain carries TRBV6-5 and TRBJ2-4, with TRBD2 matching over 7 bases. CDR3 DNA: TGTGCCAGCAGTTACTTCGGGGGAGGGCTCCAAAACATTCAGTACTTC. Translation gives CASSYFGGGLQNIQYF.